This T cell receptor (beta chain) came from a study of identical twins. Germline V gives CDR1 SNHLY, CDR2 FYNNEI. The CDR3 totals 13 residues. The V and J ends lost 4 bases and 8 bases, in that order; junction bases with no gene match: 3. This clonotype has a count of ten or more. One entry per CDR3 protein results from TCRdb running MiXCR on the 5' RACE reads. The data show roughly 240,000 distinct CDR3 sequences, roughly 7% seen once. These data were also reused for a study on yellow fever vaccine responses in identical twins.

This receptor was obtained from a young woman in good health. The sequencing input was memory (CD45RO+) T cells sorted from blood. This chain uses TRBV2 with TRBJ2-5; 11 bases map to TRBD2. CDR3 nucleotide sequence: TGTGCCAGCAGTGCCACTAGCGGGGGTACCCAGTACTTC. Encoded protein: CASSATSGGTQYF. Full variable domain (outside the CDR3, taken from reference TRBV2 and TRBJ2-5): EPEVTQTPSHQVTQMGQEVILRCVPISNHLYFYWYRQILGQKVEFLVSFYNNEISEKSEIFDDQFSVERPDGSNFTLKIRSTKLEDSAMYFCASSATSGGTQYFGPGTRLLVL.